The present TCR beta chain was sequenced within a study of blood T cell repertoires in COVID-19. In the study overall: Acute and convalescent COVID-19 specimens originated in the United States, Italy and Spain.

CDR1 and CDR2 (germline): LNHDA, SQIVND (reference sequence). The CDR3 loop spans 15 amino acids. V was shortened by 4 bases and J by 5 bases, with 12 bases between the two germline ends. Original processing methods: Counts of nucleated cells, estimated from reference gene primer amplification, were obtained. The method was immunoSEQ multiplex PCR; TCRdb's version includes in-frame clones alone and lacks a portion of them. V and J calls and clone size come straight from that table; D and trimming were deduced from the DNA. The table lists 110,000 to 150,000 clones, under 90% of them singletons, with 44% in the top ten. This clone is medium-sized within its sample.

V is TRBV19 and J is TRBJ1-6; a possible D gene is TRBD1 (6 bases). The sequence came from a human donor in a cohort sampled during active COVID-19. Sequencing was carried out using peripheral blood. The CDR3 here is CASSSRDTNNSPLHF. The CDR3 region has the DNA TGTGCCAGTAGTAGCCGGGACACTAATAATTCACCCCTCCACTTT.